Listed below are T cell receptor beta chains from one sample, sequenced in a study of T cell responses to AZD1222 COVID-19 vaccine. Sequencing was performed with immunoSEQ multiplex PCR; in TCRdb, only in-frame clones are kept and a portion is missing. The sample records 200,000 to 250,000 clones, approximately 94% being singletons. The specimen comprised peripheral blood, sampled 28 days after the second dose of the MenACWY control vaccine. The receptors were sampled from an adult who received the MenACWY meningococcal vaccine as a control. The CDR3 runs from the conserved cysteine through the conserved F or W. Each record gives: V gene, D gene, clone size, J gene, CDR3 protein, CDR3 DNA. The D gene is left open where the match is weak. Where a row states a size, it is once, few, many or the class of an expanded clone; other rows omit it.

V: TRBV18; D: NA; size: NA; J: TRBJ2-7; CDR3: CASSGGGAYEQYF; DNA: TGTGCCAGCTCTGGAGGGGGTGCCTACGAGCAGTACTTC
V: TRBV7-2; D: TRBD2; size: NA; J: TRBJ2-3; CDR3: CASSLQLAGVTDTQYF; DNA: TGTGCCAGCAGCTTACAACTAGCGGGGGTCACAGATACGCAGTATTTT
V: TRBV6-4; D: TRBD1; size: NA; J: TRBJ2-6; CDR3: CASMETGGSGANVLTF; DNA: TGTGCCAGCATGGAGACAGGGGGCTCTGGGGCCAACGTCCTGACTTTC
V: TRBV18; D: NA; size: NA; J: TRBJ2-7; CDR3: CASSPPSLSYEQYF; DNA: TGTGCCAGCTCACCACCCAGCCTCTCCTACGAGCAGTACTTC
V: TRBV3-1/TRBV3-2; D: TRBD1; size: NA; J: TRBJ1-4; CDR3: CASSQTGGFKKLFF; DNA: TGTGCCAGCAGCCAGACAGGGGGATTTAAAAAACTGTTTTTT
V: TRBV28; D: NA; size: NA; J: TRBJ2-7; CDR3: CASSTTSYEQYF; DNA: TGTGCCAGCAGTACGACCTCCTACGAGCAGTACTTC
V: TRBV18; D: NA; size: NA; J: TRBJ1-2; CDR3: CASSPDQGLYGYTF; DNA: TGTGCCAGCTCACCTGATCAGGGCCTCTATGGCTACACCTTC
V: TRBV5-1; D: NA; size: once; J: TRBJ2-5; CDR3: CASSLGDGNQETQYF; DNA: TGCGCCAGCAGCTTGGGGGACGGAAATCAAGAGACCCAGTACTTC
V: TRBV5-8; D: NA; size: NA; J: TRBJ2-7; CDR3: CASSRLWGSLGGREQYF; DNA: TGTGCCAGCAGCCGGCTCTGGGGGAGTCTCGGGGGGCGCGAGCAGTACTTC
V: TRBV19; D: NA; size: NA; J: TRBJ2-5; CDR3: CASSSIAAQETQYF; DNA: TGTGCCAGTAGTTCAATAGCGGCTCAAGAGACCCAGTACTTC
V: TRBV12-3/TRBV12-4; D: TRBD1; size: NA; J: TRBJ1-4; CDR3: CASTGQGGEKLFF; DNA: TGTGCCAGCACGGGACAGGGTGGAGAAAAACTGTTTTTT
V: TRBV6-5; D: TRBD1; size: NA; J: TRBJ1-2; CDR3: CASSYTGTGINYGYTF; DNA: TGTGCCAGCAGTTACACCGGGACAGGGATAAACTATGGCTACACCTTC
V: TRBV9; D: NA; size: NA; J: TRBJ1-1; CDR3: CASSGNARDMNTEAFF; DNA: TGTGCCAGCAGCGGAAATGCCCGAGACATGAACACTGAAGCTTTCTTT
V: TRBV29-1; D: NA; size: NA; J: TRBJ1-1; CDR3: CSVEPGRNTEAFF; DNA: TGCAGCGTTGAACCGGGGAGGAACACTGAAGCTTTCTTT
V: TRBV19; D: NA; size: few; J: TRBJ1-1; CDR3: CASRGMGAEAFF; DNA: TGTGCCAGTCGAGGTATGGGGGCTGAAGCTTTCTTT
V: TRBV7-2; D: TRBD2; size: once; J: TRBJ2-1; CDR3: CASSLISASGRGNEQFF; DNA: TGTGCCAGCAGCTTAATTTCCGCTAGCGGGAGGGGCAATGAGCAGTTCTTC
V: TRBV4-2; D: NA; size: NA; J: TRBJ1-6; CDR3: CASSQAGTDNSPLHF; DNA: TGTGCCAGCAGCCAAGCCGGGACCGATAATTCACCCCTCCACTTT
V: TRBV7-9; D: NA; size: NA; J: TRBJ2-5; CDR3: CASSLDGQETQYF; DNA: TGTGCCAGCAGCTTAGACGGGCAAGAGACCCAGTACTTC
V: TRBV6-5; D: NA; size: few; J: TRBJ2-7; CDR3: CASSWTGTHGEQYF; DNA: TGTGCCAGCAGTTGGACCGGGACGCACGGCGAGCAGTACTTC
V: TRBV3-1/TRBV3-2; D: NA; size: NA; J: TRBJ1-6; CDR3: CASSHRGPSNSPLHF; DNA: TGTGCCAGCAGCCACAGGGGCCCGTCCAATTCACCCCTCCACTTT
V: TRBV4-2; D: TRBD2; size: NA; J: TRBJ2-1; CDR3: CASSQVASGGGDEQFF; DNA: TGTGCCAGCAGCCAAGTCGCTAGCGGGGGGGGTGATGAGCAGTTCTTC
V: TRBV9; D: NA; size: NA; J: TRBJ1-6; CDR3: CASSVGPGYNSPLHF; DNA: TGTGCCAGCAGCGTAGGGCCAGGGTATAATTCACCCCTCCACTTT
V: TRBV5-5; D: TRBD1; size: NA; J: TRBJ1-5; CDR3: CASSPGQGVLQPQHF; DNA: TGTGCCAGCAGCCCCGGACAGGGGGTATTGCAGCCCCAGCATTTT
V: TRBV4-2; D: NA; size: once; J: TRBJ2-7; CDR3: CASSQDPAPDEQYF; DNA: TGTGCCAGCAGCCAAGATCCAGCTCCGGACGAGCAGTACTTC
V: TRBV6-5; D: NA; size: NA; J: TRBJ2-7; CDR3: CASSYVDAYEQYF; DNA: TGTGCCAGCAGTTACGTGGACGCCTACGAGCAGTACTTC
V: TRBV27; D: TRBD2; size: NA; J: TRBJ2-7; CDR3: CASSLAGGPYEQYF; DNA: TGTGCCAGCAGTTTAGCGGGGGGTCCCTACGAGCAGTACTTC
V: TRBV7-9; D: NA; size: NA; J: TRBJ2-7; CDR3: CASSLVSAATYEQYF; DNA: TGTGCCAGCAGCTTAGTGTCAGCCGCAACCTACGAGCAGTACTTC
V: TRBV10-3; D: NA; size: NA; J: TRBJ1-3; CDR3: CAISDPRGTKSSSGNTIYF; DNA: TGTGCCATCAGTGACCCCAGGGGAACTAAATCAAGCTCTGGAAACACCATATATTTT
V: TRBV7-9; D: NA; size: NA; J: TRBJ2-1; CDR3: CASSPQGIANEQFF; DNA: TGTGCCAGCAGCCCCCAGGGGATAGCGAATGAGCAGTTCTTC
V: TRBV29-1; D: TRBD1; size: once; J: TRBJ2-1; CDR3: CSVELGFNRDRAYNEQFF; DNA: TGCAGCGTGGAGTTAGGATTCAACCGGGACAGGGCCTACAATGAGCAGTTCTTC
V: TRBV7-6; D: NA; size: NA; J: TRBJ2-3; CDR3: CASSPWGSGTDTQYF; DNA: TGTGCCAGCAGCCCATGGGGCTCCGGCACAGATACGCAGTATTTT
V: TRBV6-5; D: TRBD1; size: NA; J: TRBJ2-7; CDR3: CASAAGTAYYEQYF; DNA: TGTGCCAGCGCAGCCGGGACAGCGTACTACGAGCAGTACTTC
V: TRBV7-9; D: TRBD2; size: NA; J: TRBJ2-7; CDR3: CASSLLAGEEQYF; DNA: TGTGCCAGCAGCTTACTAGCGGGGGAAGAGCAGTACTTC
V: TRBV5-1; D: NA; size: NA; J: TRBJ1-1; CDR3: CASSLSPWNTEAFF; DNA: TGCGCCAGCAGCTTGTCCCCATGGAACACTGAAGCTTTCTTT
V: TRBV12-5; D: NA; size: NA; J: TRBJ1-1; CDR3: CASGLVLGDGVNTEAFF; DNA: TGTGCTAGTGGTTTGGTCCTGGGGGACGGAGTGAACACTGAAGCTTTCTTT
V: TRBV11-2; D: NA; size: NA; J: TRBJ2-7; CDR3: CASSLAGGDPYEQYF; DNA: TGTGCCAGCAGCTTAGCTGGCGGAGACCCTTACGAGCAGTACTTC
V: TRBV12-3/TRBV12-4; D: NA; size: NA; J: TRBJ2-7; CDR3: CASSWGRYHEQYF; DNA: TGTGCCAGCAGTTGGGGCAGGTACCACGAGCAGTACTTC
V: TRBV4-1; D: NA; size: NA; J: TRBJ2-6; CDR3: CASSQTGDRAGANVLTF; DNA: TGCGCCAGCAGCCAGACGGGAGACAGGGCTGGGGCCAACGTCCTGACTTTC
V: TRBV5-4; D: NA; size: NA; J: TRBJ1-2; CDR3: CASSLLRVGYTF; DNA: TGTGCCAGCAGCTTATTGCGGGTCGGCTACACCTTC
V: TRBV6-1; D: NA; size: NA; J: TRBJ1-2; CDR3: CASSDTGNYGYTF; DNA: TGTGCCAGCAGTGATACAGGGAACTATGGCTACACCTTC